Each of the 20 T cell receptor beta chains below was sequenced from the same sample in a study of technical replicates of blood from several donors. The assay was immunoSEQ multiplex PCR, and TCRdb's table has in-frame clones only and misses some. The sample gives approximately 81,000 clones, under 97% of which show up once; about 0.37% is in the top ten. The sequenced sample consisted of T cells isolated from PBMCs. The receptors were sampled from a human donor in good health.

This CDR3 reads CASSLSSWGEGTDTQYF. The CDR3 DNA is TGCGCCAGCAGCTTATCATCCTGGGGGGAGGGCACAGATACGCAGTATTTT. The gene calls are TRBV5-1 and TRBJ2-3, with D maybe TRBD2 (6 bases). V lost 2 bases and J lost 1, with 17 bases in between. The germline CDR1 and CDR2 sequences are SGHRS and YFSETQ. The CDR3 is 17 residues long.

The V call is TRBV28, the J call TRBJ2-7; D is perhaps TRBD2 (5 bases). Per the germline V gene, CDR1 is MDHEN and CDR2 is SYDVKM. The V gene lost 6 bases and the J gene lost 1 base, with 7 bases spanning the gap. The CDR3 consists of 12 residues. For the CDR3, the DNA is TGTGCCAGCAGAGAGGGTTCCTACGAGCAGTACTTC. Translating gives CASREGSYEQYF.

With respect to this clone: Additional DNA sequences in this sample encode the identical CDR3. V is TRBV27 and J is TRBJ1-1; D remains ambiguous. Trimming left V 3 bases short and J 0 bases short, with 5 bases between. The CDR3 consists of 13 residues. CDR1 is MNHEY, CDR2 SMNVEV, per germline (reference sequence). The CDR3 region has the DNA TGTGCCAGCAGTTTGGCCCTGAACACTGAAGCTTTCTTT. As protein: CASSLALNTEAFF.

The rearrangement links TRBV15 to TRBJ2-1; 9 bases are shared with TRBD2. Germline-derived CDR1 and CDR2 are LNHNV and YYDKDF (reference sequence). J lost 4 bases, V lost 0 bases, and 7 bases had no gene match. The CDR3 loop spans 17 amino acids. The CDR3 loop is CATSRDSSGRLYNEQFF. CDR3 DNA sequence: TGTGCCACCAGCAGAGATTCCAGCGGGAGGTTATACAATGAGCAGTTCTTC.

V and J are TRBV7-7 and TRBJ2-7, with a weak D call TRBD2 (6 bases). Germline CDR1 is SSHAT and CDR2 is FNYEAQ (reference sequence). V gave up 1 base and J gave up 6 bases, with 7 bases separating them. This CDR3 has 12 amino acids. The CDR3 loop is CASSLGGGEQYF. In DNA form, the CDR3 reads TGTGCCAGCAGCTTAGGGGGAGGCGAGCAGTACTTC.

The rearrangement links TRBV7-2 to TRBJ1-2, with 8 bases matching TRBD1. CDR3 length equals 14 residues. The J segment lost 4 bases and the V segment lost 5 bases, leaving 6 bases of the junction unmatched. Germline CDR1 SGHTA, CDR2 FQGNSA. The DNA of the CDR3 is TGTGCCAGCAGCGGAACCGGGACAGGCTATGGCTACACCTTC. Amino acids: CASSGTGTGYGYTF.

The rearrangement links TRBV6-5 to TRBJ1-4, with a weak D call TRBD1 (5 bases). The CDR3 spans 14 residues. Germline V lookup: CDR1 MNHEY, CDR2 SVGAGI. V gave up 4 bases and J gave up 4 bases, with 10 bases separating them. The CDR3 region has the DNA TGTGCCAGCAGTTCGGGACTGTATAATGAAAAACTGTTTTTT. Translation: CASSSGLYNEKLFF.

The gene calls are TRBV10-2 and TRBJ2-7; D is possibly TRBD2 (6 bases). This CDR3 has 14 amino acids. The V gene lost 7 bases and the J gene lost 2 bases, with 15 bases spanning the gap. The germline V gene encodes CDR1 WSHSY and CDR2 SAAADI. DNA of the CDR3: TGCGCCAGCACCACTTTGCGGGGTACCTACGAGCAGTACTTC. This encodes CASTTLRGTYEQYF.

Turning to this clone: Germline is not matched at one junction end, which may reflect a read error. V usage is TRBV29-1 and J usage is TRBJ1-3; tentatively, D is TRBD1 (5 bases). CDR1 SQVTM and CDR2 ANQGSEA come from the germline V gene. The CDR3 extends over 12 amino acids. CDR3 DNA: TGCAGCGTTGGGCAGGGTGGAGACACCATATATTTT. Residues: CSVGQGGDTIYF.

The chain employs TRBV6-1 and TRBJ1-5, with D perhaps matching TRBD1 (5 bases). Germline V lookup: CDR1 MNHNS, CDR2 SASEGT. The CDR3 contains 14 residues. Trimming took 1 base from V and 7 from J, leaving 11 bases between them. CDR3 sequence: CASSEGDWGQPQHF. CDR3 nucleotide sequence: TGTGCCAGCAGTGAAGGGGACTGGGGACAGCCCCAGCATTTT.

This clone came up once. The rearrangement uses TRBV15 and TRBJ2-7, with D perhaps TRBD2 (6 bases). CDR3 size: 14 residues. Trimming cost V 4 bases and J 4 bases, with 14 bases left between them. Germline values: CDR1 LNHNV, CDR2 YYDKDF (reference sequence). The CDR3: CATSIGVEGYEQYF. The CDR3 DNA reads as TGTGCCACCAGCATCGGGGTGGAGGGTTACGAGCAGTACTTC.

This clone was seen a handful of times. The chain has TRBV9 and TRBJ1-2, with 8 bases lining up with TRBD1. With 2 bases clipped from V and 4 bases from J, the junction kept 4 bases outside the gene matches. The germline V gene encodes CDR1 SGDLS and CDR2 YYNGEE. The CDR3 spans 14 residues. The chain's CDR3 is CASSVSGGIYGYTF. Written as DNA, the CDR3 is TGTGCCAGCAGCGTTTCAGGGGGCATCTATGGCTACACCTTC.

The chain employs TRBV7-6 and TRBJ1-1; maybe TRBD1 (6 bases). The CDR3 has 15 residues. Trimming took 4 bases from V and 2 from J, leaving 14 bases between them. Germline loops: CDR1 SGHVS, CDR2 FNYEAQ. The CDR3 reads CASSSSPGQNTEAFF. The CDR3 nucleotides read TGTGCCAGCAGCTCATCTCCGGGACAAAACACTGAAGCTTTCTTT.

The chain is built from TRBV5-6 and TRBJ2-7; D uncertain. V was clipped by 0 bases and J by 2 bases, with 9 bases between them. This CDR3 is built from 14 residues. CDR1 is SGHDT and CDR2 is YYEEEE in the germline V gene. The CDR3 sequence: CASSLVPPTYEQYF. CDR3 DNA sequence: TGTGCCAGCAGCTTGGTCCCCCCTACCTACGAGCAGTACTTC.

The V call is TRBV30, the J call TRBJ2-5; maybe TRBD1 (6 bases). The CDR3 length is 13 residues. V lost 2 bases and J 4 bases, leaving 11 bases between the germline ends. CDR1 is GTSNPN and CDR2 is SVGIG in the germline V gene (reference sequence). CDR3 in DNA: TGTGCCTGGAGTCGCAGGGGCGGAGAGACCCAGTACTTC. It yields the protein CAWSRRGGETQYF.

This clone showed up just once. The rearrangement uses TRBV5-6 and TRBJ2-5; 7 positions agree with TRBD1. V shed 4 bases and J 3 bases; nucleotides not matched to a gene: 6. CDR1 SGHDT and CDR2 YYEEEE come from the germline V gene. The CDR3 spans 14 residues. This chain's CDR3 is CASSLTGLEETQYF. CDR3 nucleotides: TGTGCCAGCAGCCTGACAGGGCTGGAAGAGACCCAGTACTTC.

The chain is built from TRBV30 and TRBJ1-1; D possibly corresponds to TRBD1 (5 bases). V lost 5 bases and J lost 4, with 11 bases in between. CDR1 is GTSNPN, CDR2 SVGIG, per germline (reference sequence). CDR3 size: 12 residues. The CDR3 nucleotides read TGTGCCTGGGCCAGGGAGGGCACTGAAGCTTTCTTT. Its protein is CAWAREGTEAFF.

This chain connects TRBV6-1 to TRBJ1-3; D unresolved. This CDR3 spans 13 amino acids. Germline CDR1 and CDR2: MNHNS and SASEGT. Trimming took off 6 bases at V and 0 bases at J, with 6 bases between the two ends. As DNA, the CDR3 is TGTGCCAGCAGACAGAGCTCTGGAAACACCATATATTTT. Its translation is CASRQSSGNTIYF.

The CDR3 nucleotides read TGTGCCAGCAGCCATTACAGGGGGCGGAGGGGTGAGCAGTTCTTC. Its protein product is CASSHYRGRRGEQFF. The chain employs TRBV27 and TRBJ2-1; 9 bases are a match to TRBD1. From germline, CDR1 is MNHEY and CDR2 SMNVEV (reference sequence). J was trimmed by 9 bases and V by 6 bases; bases with no gene match: 12. The CDR3 consists of 15 residues.

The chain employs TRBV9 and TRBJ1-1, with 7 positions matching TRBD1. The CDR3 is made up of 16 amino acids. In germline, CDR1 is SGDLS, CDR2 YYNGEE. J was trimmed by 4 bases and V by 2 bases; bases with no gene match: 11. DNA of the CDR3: TGTGCCAGCAGCGTTGAACCAGGGGGTAGTGGCACTGAAGCTTTCTTT. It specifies CASSVEPGGSGTEAFF.